This passage covers 4 T cell receptor beta chains from one sample sequenced in a study of T cell responses to AZD1222 COVID-19 vaccine (dated by TCRdb to about 2021). According to the study, the label for this sample's time point signals: baseline before first vaccination. Library preparation used the immunoSEQ multiplex PCR assay. As stored in TCRdb, this immuneACCESS dataset retains in-frame rearrangements with V and J assigned. A fraction of the clones does not appear; measured against another copy, unresolved V genes explain less than half of the discrepancy, and the remainder lacks a known reason. The sample records approximately 150,000 clones, 80% to 95% of which are singletons. The top ten hold around 1.7% of the sample. The starting material was peripheral blood, obtained on day 0 of AZD1222 vaccination. Receptors were obtained from an adult in good health.

The chain links TRBV19 to TRBJ1-1, with no clear D. The V end lost 5 bases, the J end lost 1 base, and 14 bases lay between the germline ends. This CDR3 region has 15 residues. CDR1 LNHDA and CDR2 SQIVND come from the germline V gene (reference sequence). CDR3 DNA sequence: TGTGCCAGTAGTTCCCCTTCTAGGAAGAACACTGAAGCTTTCTTT. This translates into CASSSPSRKNTEAFF.

The CDR3 loop is CASWLSYF. CDR3 DNA: TGCGCCAGCTGGTTGTCGTACTTC. The rearrangement joins TRBV20-1 to TRBJ2-5; D gene ambiguous. CDR1 and CDR2 (germline): DFQATT, SNEGSKA (reference sequence). The CDR3 loop spans 8 amino acids.

V usage is TRBV19 and J usage is TRBJ1-5, with D uncertain. The CDR3 runs to 13 residues. Trimming left V 3 bases short and J 3 bases short, with 6 bases between. The germline CDR1 and CDR2 sequences are LNHDA and SQIVND (reference sequence). The CDR3 spells CASSISFNQPQHF. CDR3 DNA: TGTGCCAGTAGTATCAGTTTCAATCAGCCCCAGCATTTT. The variable domain in full, completed from reference TRBV19 and TRBJ1-5, reads DGGITQSPKYLFRKEGQNVTLSCEQNLNHDAMYWYRQDPGQGLRLIYYSQIVNDFQKGDIAEGYSVSREKKESFPLTVTSAQKNPTAFYLCASSISFNQPQHFGDGTRLSIL.

This sequence joins TRBV28 and TRBJ2-7; D is perhaps TRBD2 (5 bases). The germline CDR1 and CDR2 sequences are MDHEN and SYDVKM. With 7 bases removed from V and 2 bases from J, the gap between germline ends came to 18 bases. The CDR3 covers 15 residues. CDR3 sequence reads: CASTTREFLTYEQYF. CDR3 bases: TGTGCCAGCACCACAAGGGAGTTTCTAACCTACGAGCAGTACTTC. Drawing the rest from reference TRBV28 and TRBJ2-7, the complete variable domain is DVKVTQSSRYLVKRTGEKVFLECVQDMDHENMFWYRQDPGLGLRLIYFSYDVKMKEKGDIPEGYSVSREKKERFSLILESASTNQTSMYLCASTTREFLTYEQYFGPGTRLTVT.